This T cell receptor beta chain was profiled in a study of breast tumors, draining lymph nodes, adjacent tissues. The CDR3 runs 13 residues. CDR1 is SGHVS and CDR2 is FQNEAQ in the germline V gene. V lost 3 bases, J lost 1 base, and 6 bases lay in between. Breast cancer patients provided tissue from their axillary draining lymph nodes. One entry per CDR3 protein results from TCRdb running MiXCR on the multiplex PCR reads. The data contain around 190,000 distinct CDR3 sequences, 33% of them singletons. General study results and limits: Tumors had less TCR diversity than lymph nodes, more than nontumor tissue.

On this clonotype: The antigen is undetermined.

This TCR derives from a female donor with breast cancer. Some clones in this sample may be carry-over from other donors' samples. This chain links TRBV7-8 with TRBJ1-1, with D perhaps TRBD1 (5 bases). The sample taken for sequencing was axillary lymph node tissue. CDR3: CASSFTGNTEAFF. In DNA, the CDR3 is TGTGCCAGCAGCTTTACAGGGAACACTGAAGCTTTCTTT. Together with reference TRBV7-8 and TRBJ1-1, the CDR3 gives the full variable domain: GAGVSQSPRYKVAKRGQDVALRCDPISGHVSLFWYQQALGQGPEFLTYFQNEAQLDKSGLPSDRFFAERPEGSVSTLKIQRTQQEDSAVYLCASSFTGNTEAFFGQGTRLTVV.